This TCR beta chain was identified during a study of vaccination and CD4 T cells after COVID-19. This clonotype was seen a few times. TCRdb reprocessed the PCR reads with MiXCR, giving one entry per CDR3 protein. The table includes roughly 22,000 distinct CDR3 sequences, approximately 57% detected once. The V and J ends lost 3 bases and 2 bases respectively, with 10 bases between them. CDR3 length equals 14 residues. The germline V gene has CDR1 SGHTA and CDR2 FQGNSA. The receptor was isolated from a human donor who had recovered from COVID-19. The input for sequencing was CD4+ T cells from blood, taken before SARS-CoV-2 vaccination. The chain employs TRBV7-2 and TRBJ1-2; D not certain. This chain's CDR3 is CASSLRVGNYGYTF. CDR3 coding DNA: TGTGCCAGCAGCTTGCGCGTGGGAAACTATGGCTACACCTTC. Full variable domain (outside the CDR3, taken from reference TRBV7-2 and TRBJ1-2): GAGVSQSPSNKVTEKGKDVELRCDPISGHTALYWYRQSLGQGLEFLIYFQGNSAPDKSGLPSDRFSAERTGGSVSTLTIQRTQQEDSAVYLCASSLRVGNYGYTFGSGTRLTVV.